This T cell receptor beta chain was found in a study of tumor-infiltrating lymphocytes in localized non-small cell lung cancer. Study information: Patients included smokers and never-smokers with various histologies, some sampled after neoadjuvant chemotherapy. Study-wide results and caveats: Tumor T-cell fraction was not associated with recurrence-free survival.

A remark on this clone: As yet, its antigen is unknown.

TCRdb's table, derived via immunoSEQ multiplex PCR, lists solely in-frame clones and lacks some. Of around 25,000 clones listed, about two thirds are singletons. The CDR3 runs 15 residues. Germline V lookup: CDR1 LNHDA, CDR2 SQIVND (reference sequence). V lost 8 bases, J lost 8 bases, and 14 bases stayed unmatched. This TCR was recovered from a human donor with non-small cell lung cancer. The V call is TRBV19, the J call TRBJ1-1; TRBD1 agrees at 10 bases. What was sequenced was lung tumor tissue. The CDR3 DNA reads TGTGCCAGTTCTAGACCGAAGACAGGGGGCCCCGAAGCTTTCTTT. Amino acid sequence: CASSRPKTGGPEAFF.